This T cell receptor beta chain was documented in a study of T-cell reconstitution after alpha-beta-depleted transplantation in children. Study observations and caveats: The study reportedly traced alpha-beta T cells about two months after transplant to several hundred expanded graft clones. T-cell counts and diversity at one year post-transplant came mainly from newly produced T cells. Day-60 TCRbeta diversity that was high in some patients was derived from surviving recipient T cells and thymic progenitors.

This clonotype has a handful of counts. Its matching antigen is unknown. Preparation of the TCRbeta library used unique molecular identifiers. A single record per CDR3 protein comes from TCRdb applying MiXCR to the PCR reads. The sample yields 700,000 to 950,000 distinct CDR3 sequences, less than 20% seen once. The TCR originated in a male patient aged 10-17 years who had a stem cell transplant for acute lymphoblastic leukemia, so the T cells may come from the graft donor. The sample here was PBMCs, mostly from graft donor cells, taken 360 days after TCRalphabeta/CD19-depleted stem cell transplant.

CDR3 in amino acids: CASSQDRGYTQYF. CDR3 bases: TGTGCCAGCAGCCAAGATCGGGGTTATACGCAGTATTTT. The chain carries TRBV14 and TRBJ2-3, with a weak D call TRBD2 (5 bases). In germline, CDR1 is SGHDN, CDR2 FVKESK. The CDR3 is 13 amino acids. The ends were cut back, 0 bases at V and 7 bases at J, with 8 bases in the middle.